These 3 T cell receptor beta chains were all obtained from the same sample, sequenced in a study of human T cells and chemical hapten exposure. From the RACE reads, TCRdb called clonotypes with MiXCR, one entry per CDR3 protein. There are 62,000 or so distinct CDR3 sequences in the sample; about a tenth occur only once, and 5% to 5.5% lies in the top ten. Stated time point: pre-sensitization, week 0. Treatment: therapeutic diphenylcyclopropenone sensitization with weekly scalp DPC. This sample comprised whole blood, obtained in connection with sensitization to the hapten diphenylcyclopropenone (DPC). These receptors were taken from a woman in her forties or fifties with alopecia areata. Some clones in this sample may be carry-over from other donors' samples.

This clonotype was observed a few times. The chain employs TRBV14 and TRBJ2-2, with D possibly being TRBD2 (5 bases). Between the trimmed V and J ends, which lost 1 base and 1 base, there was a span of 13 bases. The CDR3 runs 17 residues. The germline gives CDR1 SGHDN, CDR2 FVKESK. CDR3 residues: CASSQGGRLQNTGELFF. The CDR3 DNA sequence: TGTGCCAGCAGCCAAGGAGGGCGGCTCCAGAACACCGGGGAGCTGTTTTTT.

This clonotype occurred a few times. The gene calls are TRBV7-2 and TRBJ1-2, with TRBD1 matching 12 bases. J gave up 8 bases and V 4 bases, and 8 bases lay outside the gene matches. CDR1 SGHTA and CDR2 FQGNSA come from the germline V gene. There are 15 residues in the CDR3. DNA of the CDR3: TGTGCCAGCAGCTCAGCCGGGACAGGGGGCTTAGGCTACACCTTC. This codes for CASSSAGTGGLGYTF.

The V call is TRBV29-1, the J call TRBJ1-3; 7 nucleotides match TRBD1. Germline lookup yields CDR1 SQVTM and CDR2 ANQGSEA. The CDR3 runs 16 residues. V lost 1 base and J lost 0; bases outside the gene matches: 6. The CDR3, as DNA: TGCAGCGTTGAAGGGGAACAGGGGTCCTCTGGAAACACCATATATTTT. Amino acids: CSVEGEQGSSGNTIYF.